Each of the 4 T cell receptor beta chains below was sequenced from the same sample in a study of shared T cell receptors in the human thymus. Sequenced by immunoSEQ multiplex PCR; TCRdb stores in-frame clones only, minus some. The table shows some 760,000 clones, with around 85% occurring only once. Another study also made use of these data, one on human thymus T cells.

The specimen was thymocytes. The receptors were sampled from a girl less than two years old with a congenital heart defect.

This chain links TRBV5-5 with TRBJ2-1; 8 nucleotides agree with TRBD1. CDR3 length: 15 amino acids. V lost 3 bases, J lost 15 bases, and 17 bases stayed unmatched. Germline assignment: CDR1 SGHKS and CDR2 YYEKEE (reference sequence). CDR3 residues: CASSYRPGTGIEVFF. CDR3 sequence (DNA): TGTGCCAGCAGCTATAGACCTGGGACAGGTATTGAGGTGTTCTTC. Combining the CDR3 with reference TRBV5-5 and TRBJ2-1 gives the whole variable domain DAGVTQSPTHLIKTRGQQVTLRCSPISGHKSVSWYQQVLGQGPQFIFQYYEKEERGRGNFPDRFSARQFPNYSSELNVNALLLGDSALYLCASSYRPGTGIEVFFGPGTRLTVL.

The rearrangement uses TRBV7-3 and TRBJ1-1; 8 bases agree with TRBD1. Germline trimming cut 5 bases from V and 3 bases from J; bases unmatched to any gene: 8. The CDR3 totals 15 residues. CDR1 and CDR2 (germline): SGHTA, FQGTGA. CDR3 region: CASSPRQGSHTEAFF. The DNA for the CDR3 is TGTGCCAGCAGCCCACGACAGGGGTCCCACACTGAAGCTTTCTTT.

This clone has more than one count but fewer than ten. The chain employs TRBV13 and TRBJ2-3; 8 bases map to TRBD1. The V gene end was trimmed by 6 bases and the J gene end by 1 base; junction bases not matched to a gene: 6. The CDR3 loop spans 15 amino acids. The V gene's germline CDR1 is PRHDT and CDR2 FYEKMQ (reference sequence). CDR3 loop: CASRTGVLGTDTQYF. The CDR3 bases are TGTGCCAGCAGGACAGGGGTCCTAGGCACAGATACGCAGTATTTT.

This chain connects TRBV15 to TRBJ2-5; no clear D. Germline V gives CDR1 LNHNV, CDR2 YYDKDF (reference sequence). V lost 5 bases and J 0 bases, leaving 7 bases between the germline ends. The CDR3 consists of 13 residues. CDR3 sequence (DNA): TGTGCCACCAGCTCCCAGTACCAAGAGACCCAGTACTTC. It yields the protein CATSSQYQETQYF.